This TCR beta chain originates from a study of CD8+ T cells in alopecia areata. Across the whole study: Severity was scored as percentage of affected scalp area in treated patients. General observations from the study: Possibly as an HLA-related effect, TCR sharing across patients appeared less clear than in mice.

Stated treatment: oral pan-JAK inhibitor, 5-10 mg twice daily. The study team obtained lesional scalp punch biopsies and peripheral blood from alopecia areata patients. RNA extraction and reverse transcription yielded cDNA as sequencing template. Method: immunoSEQ multiplex PCR; TCRdb's copy keeps in-frame clones and lacks some. The data show 150,000 to 200,000 clones, with 53% seen just once and roughly 10% held by the top ten. Note on this clone: Antigen specificity is unknown. The sample holds other DNA sequences that translate to the same CDR3.

The sample consisted of CD8+ T cells sorted from blood, taken at week 24, from a patient treated with tofacitinib. The TCR was taken from a human donor with alopecia areata.

The CDR3 spells CASSLGPGELFF. The CDR3 DNA reads as TGTGCCAGCAGTTTGGGGCCCGGGGAGCTGTTTTTT. This chain joins TRBV27 and TRBJ2-2; D is perhaps TRBD1 (5 bases). The CDR3 contains 12 residues. Between the trimmed V and J ends, which lost 3 bases and 6 bases, there was a span of 5 bases. The germline gives CDR1 MNHEY, CDR2 SMNVEV (reference sequence).